The rows below give T cell receptor beta chains drawn from one sample of a study of blood T cell repertoires in COVID-19. Produced via immunoSEQ multiplex PCR; TCRdb's table is partial and in-frame only. Found here are 310,000 or so clones, 80% to 90% of them singletons; the top ten hold approximately 9.3%. Specimen: peripheral blood. The receptor set was obtained from a man between 25 and 39 years old with COVID-19, enrolled during active disease. Each CDR3 is given with its conserved first and last residue. A D gene is named only where the DNA matches it firmly. Size values are once, few and many counts, or a class for expanded clones, and some rows have none.

J gene: TRBJ2-3
D gene: TRBD2
V gene: TRBV7-2
clone size: -
CDR3 protein: CASSLAPLAGTDTQYF
CDR3 DNA: TGTGCCAGCAGCTTAGCCCCCCTAGCGGGCACAGATACGCAGTATTTT

J gene: TRBJ2-5
D gene: -
V gene: TRBV5-1
clone size: -
CDR3 protein: CASSLPSVETQYF
CDR3 DNA: TGCGCCAGCAGCTTGCCTAGCGTTGAGACCCAGTACTTC

J gene: TRBJ2-7
D gene: -
V gene: TRBV28
clone size: -
CDR3 protein: CASSPPQGLRNEQYF
CDR3 DNA: TGTGCCAGCAGTCCCCCTCAGGGGCTGCGTAACGAGCAGTACTTC

J gene: TRBJ2-3
D gene: TRBD2
V gene: TRBV30
clone size: -
CDR3 protein: CAWTSGRPSTDTQYF
CDR3 DNA: TGTGCCTGGACTAGCGGGAGGCCTAGCACAGATACGCAGTATTTT

J gene: TRBJ2-2
D gene: -
V gene: TRBV27
clone size: -
CDR3 protein: CASSLSALRNTGELFF
CDR3 DNA: TGTGCCAGCAGTTTGAGTGCATTAAGGAACACCGGGGAGCTGTTTTTT

J gene: TRBJ2-3
D gene: TRBD2
V gene: TRBV11-2
clone size: -
CDR3 protein: CASSLEYRGTSGIYTQYF
CDR3 DNA: TGTGCCAGCAGCTTAGAATACCGCGGGACTAGCGGGATTTATACGCAGTATTTT

J gene: TRBJ2-2
D gene: TRBD1
V gene: TRBV28
clone size: once
CDR3 protein: CASSLYPPGQPRGGELFF
CDR3 DNA: TGTGCCAGCAGTTTATACCCACCGGGACAGCCCCGGGGAGGGGAGCTGTTTTTT

J gene: TRBJ1-4
D gene: -
V gene: TRBV5-1
clone size: once
CDR3 protein: CASSLAEGGNEKLFF
CDR3 DNA: TGCGCCAGCAGCTTGGCCGAAGGAGGTAATGAAAAACTGTTTTTT

J gene: TRBJ2-3
D gene: TRBD1
V gene: TRBV27
clone size: -
CDR3 protein: CASSLRQGAEADTQYF
CDR3 DNA: TGTGCCAGCAGTTTAAGGCAGGGGGCAGAAGCAGATACGCAGTATTTT

J gene: TRBJ2-7
D gene: TRBD1
V gene: TRBV2
clone size: -
CDR3 protein: CASNQDRPYYEQYF
CDR3 DNA: TGTGCCAGCAACCAGGACAGGCCCTACTACGAGCAGTACTTC

J gene: TRBJ2-7
D gene: -
V gene: TRBV10-3
clone size: -
CDR3 protein: CAIRNRSSYEQYF
CDR3 DNA: TGTGCCATCAGGAACAGGAGCTCCTACGAGCAGTACTTC

J gene: TRBJ1-1
D gene: -
V gene: TRBV7-9
clone size: -
CDR3 protein: CASSPGSWGRGVEAFF
CDR3 DNA: TGTGCCAGCAGCCCAGGATCGTGGGGGCGAGGCGTTGAAGCTTTCTTT

J gene: TRBJ2-1
D gene: TRBD1
V gene: TRBV15
clone size: -
CDR3 protein: CATARDRGMLNEQFF
CDR3 DNA: TGTGCCACCGCTCGAGACAGGGGGATGCTCAATGAGCAGTTCTTC

J gene: TRBJ2-2
D gene: -
V gene: TRBV27
clone size: -
CDR3 protein: CASSLSPTLRTGELFF
CDR3 DNA: TGTGCCAGCAGTTTATCCCCTACTCTCCGAACCGGGGAGCTGTTTTTT

J gene: TRBJ1-5
D gene: -
V gene: TRBV7-3
clone size: -
CDR3 protein: CASSFGSNQPQHF
CDR3 DNA: TGTGCCAGCAGCTTTGGCAGCAATCAGCCCCAGCATTTT

J gene: TRBJ2-4
D gene: TRBD2
V gene: TRBV15
clone size: -
CDR3 protein: CATSKEIGLAAKNIQYF
CDR3 DNA: TGTGCCACCAGCAAAGAAATCGGACTAGCAGCCAAAAACATTCAGTACTTC

J gene: TRBJ2-5
D gene: -
V gene: TRBV5-6
clone size: -
CDR3 protein: CASSLILDTQETQYF
CDR3 DNA: TGTGCCAGCAGCTTGATCTTAGACACACAAGAGACCCAGTACTTC

J gene: TRBJ1-1
D gene: TRBD1
V gene: TRBV5-1
clone size: once
CDR3 protein: CASSILTGGGTEAFF
CDR3 DNA: TGCGCCAGCAGCATTCTTACAGGGGGCGGAACTGAAGCTTTCTTT

J gene: TRBJ1-1
D gene: TRBD1
V gene: TRBV11-2
clone size: -
CDR3 protein: CASSYGQGGAGTEAFF
CDR3 DNA: TGTGCCAGCAGCTACGGGCAGGGGGGCGCGGGGACTGAAGCTTTCTTT

J gene: TRBJ2-7
D gene: TRBD1
V gene: TRBV7-3
clone size: -
CDR3 protein: CASTIYRDRYYEQYF
CDR3 DNA: TGTGCCAGCACAATATACCGGGACAGGTACTACGAGCAGTACTTC

J gene: TRBJ2-7
D gene: -
V gene: TRBV6-5
clone size: -
CDR3 protein: CASRPRPRAYEQYF
CDR3 DNA: TGTGCCAGCCGCCCTAGGCCGAGGGCCTACGAGCAGTACTTC

J gene: TRBJ1-4
D gene: -
V gene: TRBV30
clone size: -
CDR3 protein: CAWSVGQTYSSATNEKLFF
CDR3 DNA: TGTGCCTGGAGTGTTGGACAGACATATTCTTCTGCAACTAATGAAAAACTGTTTTTT

J gene: TRBJ1-4
D gene: TRBD1
V gene: TRBV5-1
clone size: -
CDR3 protein: CASSPGQPNEKLFF
CDR3 DNA: TGCGCCAGCAGCCCGGGACAGCCAAATGAAAAACTGTTTTTT

J gene: TRBJ2-7
D gene: TRBD1
V gene: TRBV19
clone size: -
CDR3 protein: CASRPGQALFLNF
CDR3 DNA: TGTGCCAGTAGACCGGGACAGGCACTTTTTTTGAACTTC

J gene: TRBJ1-2
D gene: -
V gene: TRBV19
clone size: -
CDR3 protein: CASSSGAGKNYGYTF
CDR3 DNA: TGTGCCAGTAGTAGCGGGGCAGGGAAGAACTATGGCTACACCTTC

J gene: TRBJ2-7
D gene: -
V gene: TRBV28
clone size: -
CDR3 protein: CASIGGSSYEQYF
CDR3 DNA: TGTGCCAGCATAGGAGGAAGCTCCTACGAGCAGTACTTC

J gene: TRBJ2-4
D gene: -
V gene: TRBV6-5
clone size: -
CDR3 protein: CASSYSRAFAKNIQYF
CDR3 DNA: TGTGCCAGCAGTTACTCCAGGGCATTTGCCAAAAACATTCAGTACTTC

J gene: TRBJ1-2
D gene: -
V gene: TRBV4-2
clone size: once
CDR3 protein: CASSRQGEDDSNGYTF
CDR3 DNA: TGTGCCAGCAGCCGCCAAGGTGAGGATGACTCCAATGGCTACACCTTC

J gene: TRBJ1-4
D gene: TRBD1
V gene: TRBV7-2
clone size: few
CDR3 protein: CASSQTGGAEEKLFF
CDR3 DNA: TGTGCCAGCAGCCAGACAGGGGGCGCGGAGGAAAAACTGTTTTTT